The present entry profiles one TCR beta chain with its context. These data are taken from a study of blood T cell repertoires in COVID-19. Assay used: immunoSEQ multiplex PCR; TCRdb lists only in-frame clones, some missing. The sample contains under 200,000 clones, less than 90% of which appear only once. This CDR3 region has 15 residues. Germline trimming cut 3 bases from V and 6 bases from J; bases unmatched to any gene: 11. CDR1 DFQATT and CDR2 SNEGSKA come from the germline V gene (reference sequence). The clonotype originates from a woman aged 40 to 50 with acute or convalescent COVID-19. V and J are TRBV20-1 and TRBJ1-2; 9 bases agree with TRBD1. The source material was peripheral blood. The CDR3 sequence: CSASLEGQGVDGYTF. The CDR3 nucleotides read TGCAGTGCTAGTTTGGAGGGACAGGGAGTCGATGGCTACACCTTC.